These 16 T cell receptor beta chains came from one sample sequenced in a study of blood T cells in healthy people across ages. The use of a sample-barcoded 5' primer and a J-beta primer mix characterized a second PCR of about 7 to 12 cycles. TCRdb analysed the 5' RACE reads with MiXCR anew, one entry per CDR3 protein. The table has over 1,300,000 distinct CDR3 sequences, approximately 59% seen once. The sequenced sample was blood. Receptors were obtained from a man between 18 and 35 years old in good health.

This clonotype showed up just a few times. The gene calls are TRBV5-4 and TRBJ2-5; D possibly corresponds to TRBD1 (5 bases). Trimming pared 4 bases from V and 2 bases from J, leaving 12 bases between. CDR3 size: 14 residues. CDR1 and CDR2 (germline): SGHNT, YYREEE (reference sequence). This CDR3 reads CASSPGHAQETQYF. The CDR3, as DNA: TGTGCCAGCAGCCCCGGACACGCACAAGAGACCCAGTACTTC.

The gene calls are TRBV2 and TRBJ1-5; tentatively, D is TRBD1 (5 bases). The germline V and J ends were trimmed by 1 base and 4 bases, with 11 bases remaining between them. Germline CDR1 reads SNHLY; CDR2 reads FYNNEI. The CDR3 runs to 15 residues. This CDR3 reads CASSEDRSLNQPQHF. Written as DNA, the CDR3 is TGTGCCAGCAGTGAAGACAGGTCCCTAAATCAGCCCCAGCATTTT.

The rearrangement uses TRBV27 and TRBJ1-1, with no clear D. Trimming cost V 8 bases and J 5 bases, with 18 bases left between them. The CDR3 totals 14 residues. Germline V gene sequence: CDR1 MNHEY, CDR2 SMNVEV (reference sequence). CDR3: CASLTVEHGTEAFF. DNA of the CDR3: TGTGCCAGCCTGACCGTGGAACATGGGACTGAAGCTTTCTTT.

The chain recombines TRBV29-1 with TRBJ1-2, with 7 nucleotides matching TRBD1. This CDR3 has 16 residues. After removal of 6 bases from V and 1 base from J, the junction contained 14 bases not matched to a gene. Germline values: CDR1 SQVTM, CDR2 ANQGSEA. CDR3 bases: TGCAGCGTACTACCCACCCAGGGGGATAATAACTATGGCTACACCTTC. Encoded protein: CSVLPTQGDNNYGYTF.

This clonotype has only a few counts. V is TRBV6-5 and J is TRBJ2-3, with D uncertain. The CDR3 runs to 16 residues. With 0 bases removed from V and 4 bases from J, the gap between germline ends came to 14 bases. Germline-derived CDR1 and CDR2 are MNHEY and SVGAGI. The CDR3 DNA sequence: TGTGCCAGCAGTTACTCGAAAGTAGGGATTGCAGATACGCAGTATTTT. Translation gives CASSYSKVGIADTQYF.

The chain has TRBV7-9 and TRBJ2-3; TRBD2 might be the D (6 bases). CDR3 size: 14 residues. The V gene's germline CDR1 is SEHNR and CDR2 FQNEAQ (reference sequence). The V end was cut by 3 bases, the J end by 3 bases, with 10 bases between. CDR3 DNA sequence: TGTGCCAGCAGCTTTGGGAGGACGACAGATACGCAGTATTTT. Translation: CASSFGRTTDTQYF.

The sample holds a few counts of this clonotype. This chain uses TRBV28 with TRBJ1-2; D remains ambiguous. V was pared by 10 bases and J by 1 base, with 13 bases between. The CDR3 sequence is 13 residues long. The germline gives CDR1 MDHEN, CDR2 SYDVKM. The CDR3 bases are TGTGCCACTGACTCCGGGGTTAACTATGGCTACACCTTC. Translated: CATDSGVNYGYTF.

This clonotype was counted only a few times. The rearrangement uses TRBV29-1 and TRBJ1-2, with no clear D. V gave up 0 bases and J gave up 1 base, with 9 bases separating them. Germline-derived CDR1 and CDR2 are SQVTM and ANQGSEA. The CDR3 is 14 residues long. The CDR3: CSVEDRSFNYGYTF. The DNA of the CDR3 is TGCAGCGTTGAAGATAGGTCATTTAACTATGGCTACACCTTC.

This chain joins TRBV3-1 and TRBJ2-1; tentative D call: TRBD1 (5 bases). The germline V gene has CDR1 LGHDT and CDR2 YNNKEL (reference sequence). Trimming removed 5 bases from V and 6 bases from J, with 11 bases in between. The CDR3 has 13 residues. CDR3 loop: CASSGIRGNEQFF. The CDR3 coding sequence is TGTGCCAGCAGCGGAATAAGGGGCAATGAGCAGTTCTTC.

CDR3 sequence reads: CASSPSRRQFHYEQYF. The CDR3 nucleotides are TGTGCCAGCAGCCCAAGCAGAAGACAGTTTCACTACGAGCAGTACTTC. This chain links TRBV7-9 with TRBJ2-4; tentatively, D is TRBD1 (5 bases). Judging by the DNA end, TRBJ2-7 fits better; the J call may be wrong. The CDR3 spans 16 residues. The germline V gene has CDR1 SEHNR and CDR2 FQNEAQ (reference sequence).

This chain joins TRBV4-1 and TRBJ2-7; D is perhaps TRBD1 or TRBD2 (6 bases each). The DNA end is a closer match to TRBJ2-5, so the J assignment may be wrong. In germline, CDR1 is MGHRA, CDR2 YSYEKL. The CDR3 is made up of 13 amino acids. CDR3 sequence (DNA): TGCGCCAGCAGCGAGTGGGGGGCTGAGACCCAGTACTTC. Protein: CASSEWGAETQYF.

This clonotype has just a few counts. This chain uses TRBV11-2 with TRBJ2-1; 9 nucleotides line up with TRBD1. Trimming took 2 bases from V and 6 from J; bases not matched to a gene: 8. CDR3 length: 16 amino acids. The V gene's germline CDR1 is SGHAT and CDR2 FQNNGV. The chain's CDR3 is CASSLLGGQGGNEQFF. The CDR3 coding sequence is TGTGCCAGCAGCTTACTCGGGGGACAGGGAGGCAATGAGCAGTTCTTC.

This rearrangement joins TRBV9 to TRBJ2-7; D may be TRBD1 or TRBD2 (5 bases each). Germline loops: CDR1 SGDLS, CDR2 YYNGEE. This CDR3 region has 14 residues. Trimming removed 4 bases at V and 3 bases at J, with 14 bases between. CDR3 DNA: TGTGCCAGCAGCCCCGAGGGGCATATCTACGAGCAGTACTTC. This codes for CASSPEGHIYEQYF.

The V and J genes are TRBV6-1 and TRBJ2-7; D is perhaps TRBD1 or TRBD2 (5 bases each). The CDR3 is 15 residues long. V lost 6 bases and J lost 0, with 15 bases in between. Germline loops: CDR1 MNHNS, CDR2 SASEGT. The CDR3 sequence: CASSRGRPSSYEQYF. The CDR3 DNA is TGTGCCAGCAGCCGGGGCAGACCTAGCTCCTACGAGCAGTACTTC.

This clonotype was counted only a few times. The CDR3: CASSVGTGETQYF. The CDR3 DNA is TGTGCCAGCAGCGTCGGGACAGGGGAGACCCAGTACTTC. This rearrangement joins TRBV9 to TRBJ2-5; the match to TRBD1 covers 9 bases. This CDR3 contains 13 residues. The ends lost 2 bases at V and 5 bases at J; junction bases unmatched: 1. Germline V lookup: CDR1 SGDLS, CDR2 YYNGEE.

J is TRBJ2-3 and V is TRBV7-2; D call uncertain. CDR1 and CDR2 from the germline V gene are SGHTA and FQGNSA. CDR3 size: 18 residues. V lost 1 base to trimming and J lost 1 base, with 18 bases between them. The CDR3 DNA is TGTGCCAGCAGCTTAGTGGCTGGGGTAGCCCACGGCACAGATACGCAGTATTTT. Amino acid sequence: CASSLVAGVAHGTDTQYF.